This T cell receptor (beta chain) came from a study of spatial heterogeneity in lung cancer. Study observations and caveats: Relative to follow-up, resection was when ubiquitous expanded tumor TCRs appeared more in blood.

MiXCR, applied by TCRdb to the 5' RACE reads, yields one record per CDR3 protein. Of around 50,000 distinct CDR3 sequences detected, 7.5% to 8% appear once; the ten largest clones hold 13%. Germline CDR1 reads DFQATT; CDR2 reads SNEGSKA (reference sequence). Trimming removed 1 base from V and 4 bases from J, with 17 bases in between. CDR3 length: 15 residues. This sample's time point: sample taken at primary tumor resection. The study sequenced unsorted whole RNA from tumor, nontumor lung or frozen PBMC. Donors were under 90 untreated early-stage non-small cell lung cancer patients. A remark on this clonotype: Antigen specificity is unknown.

The material sequenced was PBMCs, taken at surgery. This receptor was identified in a female donor with early-stage non-small cell lung cancer. The chain links TRBV20-1 to TRBJ2-7; tentatively, D is TRBD1 or TRBD2 (6 bases each). The CDR3 here is CSARAGSGAGYEQYF. The CDR3 DNA reads as TGCAGTGCTAGAGCGGGCTCGGGGGCCGGATACGAGCAGTACTTC.